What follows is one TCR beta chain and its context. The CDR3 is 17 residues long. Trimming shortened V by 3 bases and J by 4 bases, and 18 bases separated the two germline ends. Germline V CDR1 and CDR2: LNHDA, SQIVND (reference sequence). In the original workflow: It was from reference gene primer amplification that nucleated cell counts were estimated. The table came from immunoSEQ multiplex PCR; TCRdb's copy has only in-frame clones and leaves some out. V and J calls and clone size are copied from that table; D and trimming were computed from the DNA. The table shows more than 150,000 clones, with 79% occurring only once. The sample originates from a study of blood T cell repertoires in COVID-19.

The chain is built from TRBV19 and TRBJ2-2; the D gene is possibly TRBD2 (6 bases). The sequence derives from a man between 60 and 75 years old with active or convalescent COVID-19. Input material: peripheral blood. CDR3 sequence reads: CASSIRGSGRLTGELFF. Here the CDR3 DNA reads TGTGCCAGTAGTATCCGGGGTAGCGGAAGACTCACCGGGGAGCTGTTTTTT.